This TCR beta chain was recorded in a study of regulatory T cells in long-lasting Graves disease. The time point: newly diagnosed GD, antithyroid drugs for less than 3 months. With RNA extracted from PBMCs as input, the TCR library was made. Germline V gene data show CDR1 as SGHRS and CDR2 as YFSETQ. The CDR3 covers 14 residues. V lost 1 base and J lost 4; bases outside the gene matches: 3. Arm-PCR with iRepertoire HTBI primers amplified the CDR3 regions for these TCR beta libraries. TCRdb used MiXCR to reprocess the multiplex PCR reads, holding one entry per CDR3 protein. The data hold some 600,000 distinct CDR3 sequences, with roughly 16% observed a single time. This clonotype was observed at least ten times. These records were also assigned to another study, of T cells in Graves' hyperthyroidism and ophthalmopathy. That publication notes: Diagnosis rested on symptoms, serum thyroxine and TRAb, thyroid ultrasound, and orbital computed tomography.

The TCR originated in a man aged 18-30 years with Graves disease. The input for sequencing was peripheral blood mononuclear cells (PBMCs), taken at new diagnosis, from a patient treated with antithyroid drugs. The V gene is TRBV5-1, the J gene TRBJ2-7; 9 nucleotides agree with TRBD2. The CDR3 nucleotides are TGCGCCAGCAGCTTGCGCGGGAGGGAGTACGAGCAGTACTTC. This translates into CASSLRGREYEQYF.